This T cell receptor beta chain was obtained from a study of control samples from healthy donors and cancer patients. The CDR3 length is 15 residues. The germline V gene encodes CDR1 SGDLS and CDR2 YYNGEE. With 0 bases removed from V and 0 bases from J, the gap between germline ends came to 9 bases. Profiled with immunoSEQ multiplex PCR; TCRdb holds only in-frame clones, not every one. The sample contains 150,000 to 160,000 clones, roughly 94% of which appear only once. The chain joins TRBV9 to TRBJ1-2, with D unclear. This clonotype was sampled from a man between 40 and 49 years old in good health. Source material: blood. Written as DNA, the CDR3 is TGTGCCAGCAGCGTAGATATAGTCGCTAACTATGGCTACACCTTC. It specifies CASSVDIVANYGYTF.